Listed below are T cell receptor beta chains from one sample, sequenced in a study of CD8 T cells in ankylosing spondylitis. MiXCR, run by TCRdb on the 5' RACE reads, gives a single entry per CDR3 protein. Among fewer than 750,000 distinct CDR3 sequences listed, around 20% were seen once. What was sequenced was blood, either unsorted or a sorted T cell fraction (not recorded which). The receptors originated from a male donor with ankylosing spondylitis. Both conserved end residues are part of each CDR3. D genes are given only for firm matches. Rows give clone size only sometimes, using once, few, many, or a class for an expanded clone.

d_call,j_call,cdr3_length,v_call,clone_size,cdr3_nt,cdr3_aa
-,TRBJ2-3,15,TRBV6-5,-,TGTGCCAGCAGTTACCGGGGGCCGGGCACAGATACGCAGTATTTT,CASSYRGPGTDTQYF
TRBD2,TRBJ2-5,15,TRBV20-1,few,TGCAGTGCTAGAGATGGGACTAAGGGTCAAGAGACCCAGTACTTC,CSARDGTKGQETQYF
TRBD1,TRBJ2-7,16,TRBV30,-,TGTGCCGGAGCTTCTCCGCGGACAGGGATTACCTACGAGCAGTACTTC,CAGASPRTGITYEQYF
TRBD1,TRBJ1-2,15,TRBV20-1,few,TGCAGTGCTAGTCGGGGACAGGGGAAGGACTATGGCTACACCTTC,CSASRGQGKDYGYTF
-,TRBJ1-2,18,TRBV11-2,few,TGTGCCAGCAGCTTACTTGGTCGGGCCACTAAAAGCGACTATGGCTACACCTTC,CASSLLGRATKSDYGYTF
-,TRBJ1-4,16,TRBV30,-,TGTGCCCTCACTCCCGCAGTGGGGCGAACTAATGAAAAACTGTTTTTT,CALTPAVGRTNEKLFF
TRBD1,TRBJ2-7,15,TRBV5-1,-,TGCGCCAGCAGCTCCCCCGGGACAGGTCGGGACGAGCAGTACTTC,CASSSPGTGRDEQYF
-,TRBJ1-3,11,TRBV5-1,few,TGCGCCAGCAGCTTGGGCCGATGGATATATTTT,CASSLGRWIYF
TRBD1,TRBJ2-7,14,TRBV7-6,-,TGTGCCAGCAGCTTAGGGACAGGGCTAGGCGAGCAGTACTTC,CASSLGTGLGEQYF
TRBD1,TRBJ2-1,15,TRBV5-1,-,TGCGCCAGCAGTTACGAGGGGGCGTACTACAATGAGCAGTTCTTC,CASSYEGAYYNEQFF
TRBD1,TRBJ1-4,12,TRBV29-1,-,TGCAGCGTTTGGACAGGGAATGAAAAACTGTTTTTT,CSVWTGNEKLFF
-,TRBJ2-5,13,TRBV15,-,TGTGCCACCAGCAGAGATCGTCGATCAGGGCGGTACTTC,CATSRDRRSGRYF
-,TRBJ1-1,12,TRBV12-3/TRBV12-4,-,TGTGCCAGCACCGCTACGAACACTGAAGCTTTCTTT,CASTATNTEAFF
TRBD1,TRBJ1-5,16,TRBV5-1,-,TGCGCCAGCAGCCCGTCCGGGACAGGGGGCGGTCAGCCCCAGCATTTT,CASSPSGTGGGQPQHF
-,TRBJ2-6,18,TRBV12-3/TRBV12-4,few,TGTGCCAGCACCCGGGGGGGGACAGCCAGCTCTGGGGCCAACGTCCTGACTTTC,CASTRGGTASSGANVLTF
TRBD2,TRBJ2-3,16,TRBV9,-,TGTGCCAGCAGCGTAGTTAGCGGGAGTTCTACAGATACGCAGTATTTT,CASSVVSGSSTDTQYF
-,TRBJ1-5,14,TRBV2,-,TGTGCCAGCAGCGGATGGCAAAGCAATCAGCCCCAGCATTTT,CASSGWQSNQPQHF
-,TRBJ2-6,16,TRBV6-4,-,TGTGCCAGCAGTGCGGACCCAGACTCTGGGGCCAACGTCCTGACTTTC,CASSADPDSGANVLTF
TRBD1,TRBJ1-2,15,TRBV27,-,TGTGCCAGCTGTTCGAGGGACAGGGGCGTCTATGGCTACACCTTC,CASCSRDRGVYGYTF
-,TRBJ2-5,13,TRBV29-1,few,TGCAGCGTGGCCCCATCAAGGGAGGAGACCCAGTACTTC,CSVAPSREETQYF
TRBD2,TRBJ2-3,16,TRBV29-1,-,TGCAGCGTTGGGGCCCCGTCTAGCGGGCCTACAGATACGCAGTATTTT,CSVGAPSSGPTDTQYF
-,TRBJ1-1,14,TRBV13,few,TGTGCCAGCTCCGAGGCAGGGGTGAACACTGAAGCTTTCTTT,CASSEAGVNTEAFF
-,TRBJ2-1,14,TRBV6-1,many,TGTGCGGCAGCGGCGGGTATCGGACCTACTGAGCAGTTCTTC,CAAAAGIGPTEQFF
TRBD1,TRBJ1-4,16,TRBV5-1,-,TGCGCCAGCAGCTTGGAGTCCGGGACAGCCGATGAAAAACTGTTTTTT,CASSLESGTADEKLFF
-,TRBJ2-3,16,TRBV7-8,few,TGTGCCAGCAGCTTTGCCTTAGGGCAATCCACAGATACGCAGTATTTT,CASSFALGQSTDTQYF
TRBD1,TRBJ2-7,16,TRBV5-1,-,TGCGCCAGCAGCTTGGGGATAGGACAGGGCTCCTACGAGCAGTACTTC,CASSLGIGQGSYEQYF
-,TRBJ2-2,14,TRBV29-1,few,TGCAGCGTTGAACTGAGTGCGAACACCGGGGAGCTGTTTTTT,CSVELSANTGELFF
-,TRBJ2-3,19,TRBV4-1,few,TGCGCCAGCAGCCAAGATTTGGGGCTAGCGTCCCGAAAAACAGATACGCAGTATTTT,CASSQDLGLASRKTDTQYF
TRBD1,TRBJ1-6,15,TRBV28,few,TGTGCCAGCAGTTTTGGGGACAGACTTAATTCACCCCTCCACTTT,CASSFGDRLNSPLHF
TRBD2,TRBJ2-1,16,TRBV4-1,few,TGCGCCAGCAGCCCGATCACTAGCGGGAGGTGGAATGAGCAGTTCTTC,CASSPITSGRWNEQFF
TRBD2,TRBJ2-7,17,TRBV7-6,-,TGTGCCAGCAGCTCTTCCCCGGGGGGAGGGGAAAGCTACGAGCAGTACTTC,CASSSSPGGGESYEQYF
-,TRBJ2-3,15,TRBV20-1,many,TGCAGTGCTAGAGGTGGTAGGGATGGGACAGATACGCAGTATTTT,CSARGGRDGTDTQYF
TRBD1,TRBJ1-2,15,TRBV7-9,-,TGTGCCAGCAGCTTAATGGGACAGGGTTTCAATGGCTACACCTTC,CASSLMGQGFNGYTF
-,TRBJ2-3,15,TRBV20-1,-,TGCAGTGCTAGAAGTTCGAGGGAGAGCACAGATACGCAGTATTTT,CSARSSRESTDTQYF
TRBD1,TRBJ2-7,14,TRBV7-6,-,TGTGCCAGCAGCTGGGGACAGCGAATGGACGAGCAGTACTTC,CASSWGQRMDEQYF
-,TRBJ2-7,12,TRBV19,-,TGTGCCACCTCCGACAGGTCCTACGAGCAGTACTTC,CATSDRSYEQYF
-,TRBJ1-2,13,TRBV2,-,TGTGCCAGCAGTGAAGAAATAGGCTATGGCTACACCTTC,CASSEEIGYGYTF
-,TRBJ2-2,16,TRBV12-3/TRBV12-4,-,TGTGCCAGCACCCGGGGGCAGCCATCGAACACCGGGGAGCTGTTTTTT,CASTRGQPSNTGELFF
TRBD1,TRBJ2-5,15,TRBV7-7,few,TGTGCTAGCAGCTTATCGACAGGGGTGGGTCAGTCCCAGTACTTC,CASSLSTGVGQSQYF
-,TRBJ2-2,13,TRBV6-5,many,TGTGCCAGCAGTTTCGCGAACACCGGGGAGCTGTTTTTT,CASSFANTGELFF
-,TRBJ1-5,14,TRBV27,few,TGTGCCAGCAGTTTATGGGGAGTTGGTCAGCCCCAGCATTTT,CASSLWGVGQPQHF
-,TRBJ1-4,15,TRBV5-1,few,TGCGCCAGCAGCACAGGGTGGGGAACTAATGAAAAACTGTTTTTT,CASSTGWGTNEKLFF
-,TRBJ2-7,13,TRBV6-1,few,TGTGCCAGCATGAACAGGGTTACCTACGAGCAGTACTTC,CASMNRVTYEQYF
TRBD2,TRBJ2-1,19,TRBV7-6,-,TGTGCCAGCAGCTTGTCTAGCGGGAGGGCCTCCAGCTCCTACAATGAGCAGTTCTTC,CASSLSSGRASSSYNEQFF
-,TRBJ1-2,16,TRBV2,-,TGTGCCAGCAGTCGGGAGGGCGAGTTAGCTAACTATGGCTACACCTTC,CASSREGELANYGYTF
TRBD2,TRBJ2-5,17,TRBV20-1,-,TGCAGTGCTAGAGATAGGACTAGCGGGAGAGGGGGAGAGACCCAGTACTTC,CSARDRTSGRGGETQYF
-,TRBJ1-2,13,TRBV12-3/TRBV12-4,-,TGTGCCAGCAGTCGCGGGTTGGGCTTTGGCTACACCTTC,CASSRGLGFGYTF
TRBD2,TRBJ2-1,16,TRBV4-2,-,TGTGCCAGCAGCCAAGACAGCCTAGCGGGGTGGAATGAGCAGTTCTTC,CASSQDSLAGWNEQFF
TRBD2,TRBJ2-1,12,TRBV12-3/TRBV12-4,-,TGTGCCAGCCGACTAGCGGGGAATGAGCAGTTCTTC,CASRLAGNEQFF
TRBD2,TRBJ2-1,16,TRBV5-1,-,TGCGCCAGCAGCGGGGGACTAGCCGCTCGCTACAATGAGCAGTTCTTC,CASSGGLAARYNEQFF
-,TRBJ2-6,14,TRBV15,few,TGTGCCACCAGCGGAGGGGATGGGGCCAACGTCCTGACTTTC,CATSGGDGANVLTF
-,TRBJ2-1,14,TRBV30,few,TGTGCCTGGAGTTTCGGGGGAGCGGCCAATGAGCAGTTCTTC,CAWSFGGAANEQFF
-,TRBJ2-2,17,TRBV4-1,-,TGCGCCAGCAGCCAAGATCGGGGCACCGAGGTTACCGGGGAGCTGTTTTTT,CASSQDRGTEVTGELFF
TRBD2,TRBJ2-1,22,TRBV18,-,TGTGCCAGCTCACCACCGGCAGGCCGAGACACCGAGACTAGCGGGCAACTGAATGAGCAGTTCTTC,CASSPPAGRDTETSGQLNEQFF